This TCR beta chain was sequenced in a study of brain T cells in children with intractable seizures. Clones were sequenced by immunoSEQ multiplex PCR, and TCRdb holds only the in-frame ones, with some missing. The sample has roughly 80,000 clones, under 95% seen once. V was cut by 2 bases and J by 0 bases, with 5 bases left in between. Germline loops: CDR1 MDHEN, CDR2 SYDVKM. The CDR3 is 13 residues long. This receptor was obtained from a girl aged 2 to 9 with Rasmussen encephalitis and intractable seizures. Sequenced here: peripheral blood, sampled at surgery. V gene TRBV28 combines with J gene TRBJ2-7; D ambiguous. CDR3 coding DNA: TGTGCCAGCAGTTTAATCAACTCCTACGAGCAGTACTTC. Translation: CASSLINSYEQYF.